These 20 T cell receptor beta chains originate from one sample sequenced in a study of cytomegalovirus exposure and HLA in healthy donors. PCR amplification relied on 60 Vbeta primers (plus 13 Jbeta primers). Method: immunoSEQ multiplex PCR; TCRdb's copy keeps in-frame clones and lacks some. The sample totals about 90,000 clones. The sequencing sample was made of PBMCs. These receptors were collected from a woman aged 25 to 39 in good health and CMV-seronegative.

The rearrangement joins TRBV5-1 to TRBJ2-4; TRBD1 matches at 10 bases. The CDR3 consists of 13 residues. Germline V CDR1 and CDR2: SGHRS, YFSETQ. Unmatched junction bases numbered 10, after V lost 6 bases and J lost 13 bases. CDR3 nucleotides: TGCGCCAGCAAACCCACCGGGACAGGGGTACAGTACTTC. The encoded protein is CASKPTGTGVQYF.

The chain recombines TRBV28 with TRBJ1-4; D is possibly TRBD1 (5 bases). The CDR3 contains 13 residues. V was clipped by 5 bases and J by 8 bases, with 12 bases between them. The germline V gene has CDR1 MDHEN and CDR2 SYDVKM. The CDR3 sequence: CASSPFGGEKLFF. CDR3 coding DNA: TGTGCCAGCAGTCCTTTCGGGGGGGAAAAACTGTTTTTT.

The rearrangement joins TRBV5-6 to TRBJ1-5, with D possibly matching TRBD1 (5 bases). V was pared by 1 base and J by 4 bases, with 6 bases between. The CDR3 sequence is 13 residues long. Germline values: CDR1 SGHDT, CDR2 YYEEEE. CDR3 region: CASSLNRNQPQHF. DNA of the CDR3: TGTGCCAGCAGCTTGAACAGGAATCAGCCCCAGCATTTT.

The chain combines TRBV11-3 with TRBJ2-5, with 10 bases fitting TRBD2. Trimming removed 1 base from V and 2 bases from J; junction bases left unmatched: 10. The CDR3 contains 18 residues. Per germline, CDR1 SGHNT and CDR2 YENEEA. The CDR3 is CASSLGSSGGHRQETQYF. DNA of the CDR3: TGTGCCAGCAGCTTAGGGTCTAGCGGGGGCCACCGTCAAGAGACCCAGTACTTC.

The chain joins TRBV7-9 to TRBJ2-7, with D uncertain. Trimming stripped 4 bases from V and 5 bases from J, with 6 bases between. CDR1 and CDR2 (germline): SEHNR, FQNEAQ (reference sequence). CDR3 size: 11 residues. CDR3 sequence reads: CASSSGDEQYF. The DNA for the CDR3 is TGTGCCAGCAGCTCCGGAGACGAGCAGTACTTC.

In DNA, the CDR3 is TGTGCCAGCAGCTTGGGGGGAGGACTCCGTGAGGAGACCCAGTACTTC. Protein product: CASSLGGGLREETQYF. The J gene is TRBJ2-5, the V gene TRBV5-4; tentatively, D is TRBD2 (6 bases). In germline, CDR1 is SGHNT, CDR2 YYREEE (reference sequence). V shed 0 bases and J shed 5 bases, with 17 bases lying between them. There are 16 residues in the CDR3.

This chain connects TRBV5-8 to TRBJ2-2; 14 bases are shared with TRBD2. Per the germline V gene, CDR1 is SGHTS and CDR2 is YDEGEE. This CDR3 region has 17 residues. Trimming removed 3 bases from V and 0 bases from J; junction bases left unmatched: 1. CDR3 in amino acids: CASSSGLAGANTGELFF. The CDR3, as DNA: TGTGCCAGCAGCTCGGGACTAGCGGGGGCGAACACCGGGGAGCTGTTTTTT.

This chain links TRBV5-1 with TRBJ1-1; 7 bases map to TRBD1. The CDR3 loop spans 14 amino acids. The ends lost 5 bases at V and 3 bases at J; junction bases unmatched: 7. Germline values: CDR1 SGHRS, CDR2 YFSETQ. The CDR3 DNA reads TGCGCCAGCAGATCAGGGGGGCCTTACACTGAAGCTTTCTTT. This sequence encodes CASRSGGPYTEAFF.

This chain links TRBV11-2 with TRBJ2-6; TRBD1 aligns across 8 bases. The trim removed 2 bases at V and 3 bases at J, leaving 12 bases unmatched. Per the germline V gene, CDR1 is SGHAT and CDR2 is FQNNGV. The CDR3 is 19 amino acids. This chain's CDR3 is CASSLFRRTGYIGANVLTF. The DNA of the CDR3 is TGTGCCAGCAGCTTATTCAGGCGGACAGGGTATATTGGGGCCAACGTCCTGACTTTC.

The chain is built from TRBV7-9 and TRBJ2-5, with 8 bases fitting TRBD2. Germline V lookup: CDR1 SEHNR, CDR2 FQNEAQ (reference sequence). The CDR3 sequence is 17 residues long. V was pared by 2 bases and J by 2 bases, with 10 bases of the junction left unmatched. The CDR3 spells CASSLSISGRAQETQYF. The CDR3 region has the DNA TGTGCCAGCAGCTTAAGTATCAGCGGGAGAGCGCAAGAGACCCAGTACTTC.

The chain is built from TRBV29-1 and TRBJ2-7; 8 bases fit TRBD1. The CDR3 has 14 amino acids. Germline V gene data show CDR1 as SQVTM and CDR2 as ANQGSEA. V trimming: 7 bases; J trimming: 5 bases; junction bases outside the gene matches: 13. This CDR3 reads CSAGGQGAKDEQYF. As DNA, the CDR3 is TGCAGCGCCGGAGGGCAGGGGGCGAAGGACGAGCAGTACTTC.

The chain carries TRBV2 and TRBJ2-7; TRBD1 agrees at 8 bases. The CDR3 length is 16 residues. The ends lost 6 bases at V and 5 bases at J; junction bases unmatched: 15. Germline-derived CDR1 and CDR2 are SNHLY and FYNNEI. The CDR3 is CASSGIPSAGGNEQYF. CDR3 in DNA: TGTGCCAGCAGCGGTATACCGTCGGCAGGGGGCAACGAGCAGTACTTC.

J is TRBJ1-2 and V is TRBV13; D perhaps matches TRBD1 (5 bases). CDR1 and CDR2 (germline): PRHDT, FYEKMQ (reference sequence). The CDR3 contains 16 residues. V lost 2 bases and J 8 bases, leaving 21 bases between the germline ends. CDR3 nucleotide sequence: TGTGCCAGCAGCTTACGGGATCGGGGGTCACTGGGGGGCTACACCTTC. It codes for CASSLRDRGSLGGYTF. Full variable domain (outside the CDR3, taken from reference TRBV13 and TRBJ1-2): AAGVIQSPRHLIKEKRETATLKCYPIPRHDTVYWYQQGPGQDPQFLISFYEKMQSDKGSIPDRFSAQQFSDYHSELNMSSLELGDSALYFCASSLRDRGSLGGYTFGSGTRLTVV.

The chain employs TRBV6-6 and TRBJ2-1; 11 bases line up with TRBD2. Germline values: CDR1 MNHNY, CDR2 SVGAGI (reference sequence). V gave up 7 bases and J gave up 7 bases; unmatched junction bases: 6. There are 14 residues in the CDR3. The CDR3 DNA reads TGTGCCAGCACTTTAGGACTAGCGGGTAATGAGCAGTTCTTC. This sequence encodes CASTLGLAGNEQFF.

V is TRBV12-1 and J is TRBJ1-5; the D call of TRBD1 is as the table states it, not checked on the DNA. TRBV12-1 counts as a pseudogene. The CDR3 spans 15 residues. The chain's CDR3 is CASSFVDSSNQPQHF. CDR3 nucleotide sequence: TGTGCCAGCAGCTTTGTGGACAGTAGCAATCAGCCCCAGCATTTT.

This chain links TRBV6-5 with TRBJ1-6, with 7 bases matching TRBD1. In germline, CDR1 is MNHEY, CDR2 SVGAGI. V shed 7 bases and J 6 bases; nucleotides not matched to a gene: 9. The CDR3 sequence is 15 residues long. The CDR3: CASTSKGQPNSPLHF. Here the CDR3 DNA reads TGTGCCAGCACCTCTAAGGGACAGCCTAATTCACCCCTCCACTTT.

The J gene is TRBJ2-3, the V gene TRBV5-6, with D possibly matching TRBD2 (5 bases). The V gene's germline CDR1 is SGHDT and CDR2 YYEEEE. The germline V and J ends were trimmed by 0 bases and 1 base, with 9 bases remaining between them. CDR3 size: 15 residues. CDR3: CASSLAGVRTDTQYF. The CDR3 DNA follows: TGTGCCAGCAGCTTGGCCGGGGTCCGCACAGATACGCAGTATTTT.

The chain links TRBV27 to TRBJ2-5; 8 bases map to TRBD2. J lost 5 bases, V lost 6 bases, and 8 bases had no gene match. Germline lookup yields CDR1 MNHEY and CDR2 SMNVEV (reference sequence). This CDR3 comprises 14 residues. The CDR3 sequence: CASSLLSGGETQYF. The CDR3 DNA follows: TGTGCCAGCAGCCTACTCTCGGGGGGGGAGACCCAGTACTTC.

V and J are TRBV4-2 and TRBJ2-6, with D possibly being TRBD1 (5 bases). This CDR3 region has 15 residues. In germline, CDR1 is LGHNA, CDR2 YNFKEQ. V was cut by 3 bases and J by 2 bases, with 8 bases left in between. The CDR3 sequence is CASSQGRAGANVLTF. The DNA of the CDR3 is TGTGCCAGCAGCCAGGGCAGGGCTGGGGCCAACGTCCTGACTTTC.

V and J are TRBV19 and TRBJ1-5, with D perhaps TRBD1 (6 bases). CDR3 size: 15 residues. The V end lost 6 bases, the J end lost 4 bases, and 16 bases lay between the germline ends. Germline assignment: CDR1 LNHDA and CDR2 SQIVND (reference sequence). In DNA form, the CDR3 reads TGTGCCAGTAGCCGCAGCCGGGACACTAATCAGCCCCAGCATTTT. It yields the protein CASSRSRDTNQPQHF.